This TCR beta chain was sequenced for a study of T cell changes during pregnancy in multiple sclerosis. Generated by immunoSEQ multiplex PCR, the TCRdb table keeps only in-frame clones and is missing some. The sample includes tens of thousands of clones, around 90% of them seen just once. The material was CD8+ T cells from peripheral blood mononuclear cells, obtained before pregnancy. The sequence came from a female donor with multiple sclerosis, enrolled in a pregnancy study.

Here the CDR3 reads CASSSISGTGHGELFF. CDR3 nucleotides: TGTGCCAGCAGTTCCATATCGGGGACAGGACACGGGGAGCTGTTTTTT. The chain is built from TRBV28 and TRBJ2-2; 8 positions match TRBD1. With 4 bases clipped from V and 7 bases from J, the junction kept 11 bases outside the gene matches. This CDR3 spans 16 amino acids. Germline CDR1 is MDHEN and CDR2 is SYDVKM.